A selection of T cell receptor beta chains follows, all from one sample in a study of blood T cell repertoires in COVID-19. Method: immunoSEQ multiplex PCR; TCRdb's copy keeps in-frame clones and lacks some. Here the sample spans 95,000 to 120,000 clones, nearly 90% being singletons. The sequencing input was peripheral blood. These receptors originate from a woman in her seventies who had recovered from COVID-19. CDR3s include the opening cysteine and the closing phenylalanine or tryptophan. The D gene is left open where the match is weak. The listing skips clone size in some rows; elsewhere it reads once, few, many or a size class.

>NA|TRBJ1-4|NA|TRBV5-4
TGTGCCAGCAGCTCCCAGGGAAAGGAAAAACTGTTTTTT
CASSSQGKEKLFF
>NA|TRBJ1-2|TRBD1|TRBV5-4
TGTGCCAGCACCCGGACAGGTTTATATGGCTACACCTTC
CASTRTGLYGYTF
>NA|TRBJ2-6|NA|TRBV4-3
TGCGCCAGCAGCCAAGATCGCGGCAGCTCTGGGGCCAACGTCCTGACTTTC
CASSQDRGSSGANVLTF
>NA|TRBJ2-1|NA|TRBV5-1
TGCGCCAGCAGCTCTACAGCTTTCAATGAGCAGTTCTTC
CASSSTAFNEQFF
>NA|TRBJ2-3|NA|TRBV7-2
TGTGCCAGCAGCCCCGGGGGACCCACAGATACGCAGTATTTT
CASSPGGPTDTQYF
>NA|TRBJ2-5|TRBD1|TRBV4-3
TGCGCCAGCAGCCTAGGGACAGGGAAAGAGACCCAGTACTTC
CASSLGTGKETQYF
>NA|TRBJ1-5|NA|TRBV27
TGTGCCAGCAGCACCGTCCCGGGGTATCAGCCCCAGCATTTT
CASSTVPGYQPQHF
>NA|TRBJ2-3|TRBD2|TRBV5-1
TGCGCCAGCAGCTGGGGACTAGCGGGTAATACAGATACGCAGTATTTT
CASSWGLAGNTDTQYF
>NA|TRBJ2-3|TRBD2|TRBV15
TGTGCCACCAGCAGATCCCCTACTAGCGGAACCACAGATACGCAGTATTTT
CATSRSPTSGTTDTQYF
>NA|TRBJ2-1|NA|TRBV27
TGTGCCAGCAGTTATCAGGAGGGCTACAATGAGCAGTTCTTC
CASSYQEGYNEQFF
>NA|TRBJ1-2|TRBD1|TRBV6-2/TRBV6-3
TGTGCCAGCAGCCTACAGGGGAACTATGGCTACACCTTC
CASSLQGNYGYTF
>few|TRBJ2-5|TRBD1|TRBV28
TGTGCCAGCTGGGACAGGGGGATTAAACAAGAGACCCAGTACTTC
CASWDRGIKQETQYF
>NA|TRBJ2-3|NA|TRBV7-3
TGTGCCAGCAGCTTAGGCCCAGGGGATACGCAGTATTTT
CASSLGPGDTQYF
>NA|TRBJ2-2|TRBD1|TRBV2
TGTGCCAGCAGTGCTACGACAGGGGTTCCCGGGGAGCTGTTTTTT
CASSATTGVPGELFF
>NA|TRBJ1-5|NA|TRBV19
TGTGCCAGTAGCCAGGACAGTTTCCAGCCCCAGCATTTT
CASSQDSFQPQHF
>NA|TRBJ1-3|NA|TRBV11-3
TGTGCCAGCAGCTCGGACTACTCCGCGGGAAACACCATATATTTT
CASSSDYSAGNTIYF
>NA|TRBJ2-1|TRBD2|TRBV27
TGTGCCAGCAGTCCGACAGGACTAGCGGGATTCTTC
CASSPTGLAGFF
>NA|TRBJ2-4|NA|TRBV10-1
TGCGCCAGCAGTGAAACCAGAGAGGTCGGCATTCAGTACTTC
CASSETREVGIQYF
>NA|TRBJ1-2|NA|TRBV4-3
TGCGCCAGCAGCCAAGAAGGCAGGGCCTATGGCTACACCTTC
CASSQEGRAYGYTF
>NA|TRBJ2-1|NA|TRBV19
TGTGCCAGTAGTATATGGGGGCCGGGATACAATGAGCAGTTCTTC
CASSIWGPGYNEQFF
>NA|TRBJ2-1|TRBD1|TRBV7-8
TGTCGGACAGGGGCCCAGCCTAGTCATTATGAGCAGTTCTTC
CRTGAQPSHYEQFF
>NA|TRBJ2-1|TRBD2|TRBV11-1
TGTGCCAGCAGCTTTGAGGCTAGCGGGAGGAATGAGCAGTTCTTC
CASSFEASGRNEQFF
>NA|TRBJ2-4|NA|TRBV6-5
TGTGCCACGGAGCCGAGGGTCGGAAACATTCAGTACTTC
CATEPRVGNIQYF
>NA|TRBJ2-6|TRBD1|TRBV28
TGTGCCACCACCTGGATGACAGGGGGTGGTGTTGGGGCCAACGTCCTGACTTTC
CATTWMTGGGVGANVLTF
>NA|TRBJ2-4|NA|TRBV29-1
TGCAGCGTTGACGAACTAAACATTCAGTACTTC
CSVDELNIQYF
>NA|TRBJ2-5|NA|TRBV7-6
TGTGCCAGCAGCTTAGCCTACCAAGAGACCCAGTACTTC
CASSLAYQETQYF
>NA|TRBJ1-4|NA|TRBV5-6
TGTGCCAGCAGTTTACAGGGTGTGGGTGAAAAACTGTTTTTT
CASSLQGVGEKLFF
>NA|TRBJ1-2|TRBD1|TRBV6-5
TGTGCCAGCAGTACCTCCCGGACAGGGCGCGGCTACACCTTC
CASSTSRTGRGYTF
>NA|TRBJ1-1|TRBD1|TRBV27
TGTGCCAGCAGTTCTCGACAGGGGGCACAGACTGAAGCTTTCTTT
CASSSRQGAQTEAFF
>NA|TRBJ2-3|TRBD2|TRBV5-1
TGCGCCAGCAGCCCCGGGACTAGCGCCTTCGGGACAGATACGCAGTATTTT
CASSPGTSAFGTDTQYF
>once|TRBJ2-1|NA|TRBV19
TGTGCCAGTAGGTATAGGGGTACGGGCAATGAGCAGTTCTTC
CASRYRGTGNEQFF
>NA|TRBJ2-3|NA|TRBV6-2/TRBV6-3
TGTGCCAGCAGTTGGCAGGACACAGATACGCAGTATTTT
CASSWQDTDTQYF
>few|TRBJ2-5|TRBD1|TRBV18
TGTGCCAGCTCACCTCGGGTGGGACAGGGAGAGACCCAGTACTTC
CASSPRVGQGETQYF
>NA|TRBJ2-7|NA|TRBV6-6
TGTGCCAGCGGGGCCCAAACCTACGAGCAGTACTTC
CASGAQTYEQYF
>NA|TRBJ1-1|TRBD1|TRBV7-2
TGTGCCAGCAGCCTTAGGGGGCTTGGATTGAACACTGAAGCTTTCTTT
CASSLRGLGLNTEAFF
>NA|TRBJ2-1|NA|TRBV5-6
TGTGCCAGCAGCTTGGCTGCGGGTTACAATGAGCAGTTCTTC
CASSLAAGYNEQFF
>NA|TRBJ2-7|NA|TRBV7-3
TGTGCCAGCAGCTTAATGGGCGGGGAATCCTACGAGCAGTACTTC
CASSLMGGESYEQYF
>NA|TRBJ2-2|TRBD2|TRBV5-5
TGTGCCAGCAGCCAACCCATGCTAGCGGGGACGGAGCTGTTTTTT
CASSQPMLAGTELFF
>NA|TRBJ1-1|TRBD1|TRBV5-4
TGTGCCAGCAGCTTCGGGGGCGGACAGGGGGTCACTGAAGCTTTCTTT
CASSFGGGQGVTEAFF
>NA|TRBJ2-5|NA|TRBV6-6
TGTGCCAGCAGTAAAGGTGGGACTTCCCAAGAGACCCAGTACTTC
CASSKGGTSQETQYF
>NA|TRBJ2-7|NA|TRBV18
TGTGCCAGCTCACCACCCGGCAGAAGGGGCGAGCAGTACTTC
CASSPPGRRGEQYF
>NA|TRBJ1-2|NA|TRBV30
TGTGCCTGGAGTGTCCAACAGGCGATCTACGCTTCAGCTAACTATGGCTACACCTTC
CAWSVQQAIYASANYGYTF
>NA|TRBJ1-5|NA|TRBV28
TGTGCCAGCAGTTTATTAAGCGGTAGCAATCAGCCCCAGCATTTT
CASSLLSGSNQPQHF
>NA|TRBJ2-1|NA|TRBV9
TGTGCCAGCAGCAAGAACGCGAGGTTCGGGAATGAGCAGTTCTTC
CASSKNARFGNEQFF
>NA|TRBJ2-5|TRBD1|TRBV11-2
TGTGCCAGCAGGAGACAGGGCTGGGAGACCCAGTACTTC
CASRRQGWETQYF
>NA|TRBJ1-1|NA|TRBV7-2
TGTGCCAGCAGCCAAGGGGCCTGGAACACTGAAGCTTTCTTT
CASSQGAWNTEAFF